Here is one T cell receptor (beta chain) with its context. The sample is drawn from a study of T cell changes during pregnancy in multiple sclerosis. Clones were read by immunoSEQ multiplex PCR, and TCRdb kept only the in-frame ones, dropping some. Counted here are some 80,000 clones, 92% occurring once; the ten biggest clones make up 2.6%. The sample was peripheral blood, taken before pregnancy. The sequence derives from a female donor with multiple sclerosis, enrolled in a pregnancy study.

As DNA, the CDR3 is TGTGCCAGCAGTGAACTGGGGCCTAGCACAGATACGCAGTATTTT. Residues: CASSELGPSTDTQYF. This chain uses TRBV25-1 with TRBJ2-3; possibly TRBD1 for D (5 bases). V lost 2 bases, J lost 0 bases, and 9 bases lay in between. The CDR3 is made up of 15 amino acids. Germline CDR1 reads MGHDK; CDR2 reads SYGVNS.